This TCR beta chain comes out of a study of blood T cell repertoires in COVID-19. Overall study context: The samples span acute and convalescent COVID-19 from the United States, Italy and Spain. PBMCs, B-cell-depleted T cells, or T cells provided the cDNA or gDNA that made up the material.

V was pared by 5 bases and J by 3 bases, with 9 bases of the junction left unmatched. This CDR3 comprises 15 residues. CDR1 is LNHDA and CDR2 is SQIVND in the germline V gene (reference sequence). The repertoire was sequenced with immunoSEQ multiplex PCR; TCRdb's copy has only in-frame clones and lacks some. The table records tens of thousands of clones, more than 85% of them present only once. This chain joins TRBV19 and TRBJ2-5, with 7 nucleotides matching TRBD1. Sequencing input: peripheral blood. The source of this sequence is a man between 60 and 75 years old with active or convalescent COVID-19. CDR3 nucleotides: TGTGCCAGTAGTCCCACAGGGGCTCATAAAGAGACCCAGTACTTC. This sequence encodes CASSPTGAHKETQYF.